This paragraph reports one T cell receptor beta chain. Repertoires were generated with immunoSEQ multiplex PCR, while TCRdb's copy carries only in-frame clones and drops some. The repertoire consists of approximately 82,000 clones, with approximately 96% occurring once and the leading ten covering around 0.35%. The data originate from a study of technical replicates of blood from a handful of donors. This receptor was taken from a human donor in good health. The specimen was T cells isolated from PBMCs.

In nucleotides, the CDR3 is TGTGCCAGCAGCGTTAGCGGGACGAACACCGGGGAGCTGTTTTTT. It is translated as CASSVSGTNTGELFF. The rearrangement links TRBV9 to TRBJ2-2; TRBD2 aligns across 8 bases. The CDR3 is 15 amino acids. Looked up from germline, CDR1 is SGDLS and CDR2 is YYNGEE. The V gene end was trimmed by 2 bases and the J gene end by 0 bases; junction bases not matched to a gene: 0.